This passage covers 5 T cell receptor beta chains from one sample sequenced in a study of liver allograft versus peripheral blood T cells. Turning to the study itself: Graft-liver T cell receptor repertoires were compared against recipient peripheral blood repertoires.

Using its own MiXCR run on the reads, TCRdb lists one record per CDR3 protein. The data show about 350 distinct CDR3 sequences, under 20% seen once. These receptors came from a human patient who had a liver transplant. Some T cells here may be from the graft donor.

By frequency in the sample, this clonotype is large. The chain employs TRBV6-2 or TRBV6-3 and TRBJ1-5; 9 positions agree with TRBD1. The germline V gene encodes CDR1 MNHEY and CDR2 SVGEGT. Trimming removed 4 bases from V and 2 bases from J; junction bases left unmatched: 6. The CDR3 contains 16 residues. This CDR3 is CASSSYRGQGNQPQHF. In DNA form, the CDR3 reads TGTGCCAGCAGTTCCTACAGGGGGCAAGGCAATCAGCCCCAGCATTTT.

This clonotype is classed as medium-sized. The chain joins TRBV6-2 or TRBV6-3 to TRBJ2-7, with D perhaps assigned TRBD1 or TRBD2 (5 bases each). Germline V gene lookup returns CDR1 MNHEY and CDR2 SVGEGT. V lost 7 bases, J lost 6 bases, and 19 bases lay in between. This CDR3 comprises 14 residues. The CDR3 DNA is TGTGCCAGCACCTCAACCGGGACGATTCGCGAGCAGTACTTC. Amino acids: CASTSTGTIREQYF.

A word on this clonotype: The likely explanation is a read error, given a far larger clone one base away. The chain links TRBV6-1 to TRBJ2-1; D is ambiguous. The CDR3 runs to 13 residues. Trimming took 6 bases from V and 10 from J, leaving 16 bases between them. Germline V CDR1 and CDR2: MNHNS, SASEGT. For the CDR3, the DNA is TGTGCCAGCAGCCTGACGGGTTCCTACGAGCAGTTCTTC. Translated: CASSLTGSYEQFF.

As regards this clonotype: One base away lies a much larger clone, so this may be a sequencing read error. The chain uses TRBV2 and TRBJ1-1; TRBD1 is a possible D gene (6 bases). The germline V gene encodes CDR1 SNHLY and CDR2 FYNNEI. There are 14 residues in the CDR3. The CDR3 DNA reads TGTTCCAGCAGTGAGGCAGGGGTGAACACTGAAGCTTTCTTT. Protein product: CSSSEAGVNTEAFF.

Within the sample, this clonotype is hyperexpanded (1% or more). The chain employs TRBV6-5 and TRBJ1-4; D is possibly TRBD1 (6 bases). V was cut by 5 bases and J by 8 bases, with 18 bases left in between. The CDR3 has 15 residues. The germline V gene encodes CDR1 MNHEY and CDR2 SVGAGI. The CDR3 region has the DNA TGTGCCAGCAGTGCCACGGACAGAGAGGGCGAAAAACTGTTTTTT. Encoded protein: CASSATDREGEKLFF.